Below, 30 T cell receptor beta chains from the same sample are listed, as sequenced in a study of blood T cell repertoires in COVID-19 (dated by TCRdb to the early 2020s). Receptor amplification or capture employed the immunoSEQ multiplex PCR assay. In its TCRdb copy, this immuneACCESS table keeps in-frame sequences only and misses some clones. Where compared with another copy, unresolved V genes explain less than half of these, and the others have no known cause. The sample table lists 100,000 to 150,000 clones, roughly 82% of them with a count of one. The top ten constitute 5% to 6.5% of the sample. Material for sequencing was peripheral blood. Source of these receptors: a human donor in a cohort sampled during active COVID-19.

The CDR3 DNA reads TGTGCCAGCAGCGTGACAGCGGGCCAATACAATGAGCAGTTCTTC. Protein product: CASSVTAGQYNEQFF. V usage is TRBV9 and J usage is TRBJ2-1, with D tentatively TRBD2 (6 bases). The CDR3 loop spans 15 amino acids. Germline lookup yields CDR1 SGDLS and CDR2 YYNGEE. With 2 bases removed from V and 4 bases from J, the gap between germline ends came to 13 bases.

The genes are TRBV25-1 and TRBJ2-1, with 9 nucleotides matching TRBD2. Germline V CDR1 and CDR2: MGHDK, SYGVNS. CDR3 length equals 15 residues. After removal of 4 bases from V and 5 bases from J, the junction contained 6 bases not matched to a gene. The CDR3 coding sequence is TGTGCCAGCAGTGCTCTAGCGGGACCCCACAATGAGCAGTTCTTC. Translated: CASSALAGPHNEQFF.

This chain connects TRBV30 to TRBJ1-5, with D maybe TRBD1 (5 bases). Trimming pared 4 bases from V and 8 bases from J, leaving 15 bases between. The CDR3 contains 13 residues. CDR1 is GTSNPN and CDR2 is SVGIG in the germline V gene (reference sequence). In nucleotides, the CDR3 is TGTGCCTGGACGGGGGGGGTGGCGGAGCCCCAGCATTTT. Translating it yields CAWTGGVAEPQHF. Looking up the rest from reference TRBV30 and TRBJ1-5 gives the full variable domain: SQTIHQWPATLVQPVGSPLSLECTVEGTSNPNLYWYRQAAGRGLQLLFYSVGIGQISSEVPQNLSASRPQDRQFILSSKKLLLSDSGFYLCAWTGGVAEPQHFGDGTRLSIL.

CDR3 bases: TGTGCCATTAGTCCAGTAGCGGGGTACGAGCAGTACTTC. It codes for CAISPVAGYEQYF. This rearrangement joins TRBV10-3 to TRBJ2-7; TRBD2 agrees at 8 bases. Trimming at V came to 9 bases and at J to 4 bases, leaving 8 bases not matched to a gene. The germline V gene has CDR1 ENHRY and CDR2 SYGVKD. This CDR3 is built from 13 residues.

This chain uses TRBV19 with TRBJ2-7; 8 positions match TRBD1. Trimming removed 3 bases from V and 2 bases from J; junction bases left unmatched: 6. Germline V gene data show CDR1 as LNHDA and CDR2 as SQIVND (reference sequence). The CDR3 spans 15 residues. In nucleotides, the CDR3 is TGTGCCAGTAGTATCCCGGGACAGGCCACCTACGAGCAGTACTTC. It specifies CASSIPGQATYEQYF.

The rearrangement links TRBV27 to TRBJ1-2, with TRBD1 matching over 10 bases. Per germline, CDR1 MNHEY and CDR2 SMNVEV (reference sequence). Trimming took 8 bases from V and 4 from J; bases not matched to a gene: 13. The CDR3 runs 16 residues. CDR3 sequence: CASPQGTGVYPYGYTF. DNA of the CDR3: TGTGCCAGCCCGCAAGGGACAGGGGTATACCCCTATGGCTACACCTTC.

The J gene is TRBJ2-5, the V gene TRBV6-5; unclear D gene. CDR1 is MNHEY and CDR2 is SVGAGI in the germline V gene. Trimming took 0 bases from V and 5 from J, leaving 7 bases between them. CDR3 size: 13 residues. The CDR3 loop is CASSYSTRETQYF. In DNA, the CDR3 is TGTGCCAGCAGTTACTCAACGAGGGAGACCCAGTACTTC.

This chain links TRBV5-1 with TRBJ1-5; D ambiguous. CDR1 is SGHRS and CDR2 is YFSETQ in the germline V gene. This CDR3 contains 15 residues. The V end was cut by 0 bases, the J end by 0 bases, with 7 bases between. Here the CDR3 DNA reads TGCGCCAGCAGCTTGGGTCAGTATAGCAATCAGCCCCAGCATTTT. Its protein is CASSLGQYSNQPQHF. The full variable domain, with the rest looked up from reference TRBV5-1 and TRBJ1-5, is KAGVTQTPRYLIKTRGQQVTLSCSPISGHRSVSWYQQTPGQGLQFLFEYFSETQRNKGNFPGRFSGRQFSNSRSEMNVSTLELGDSALYLCASSLGQYSNQPQHFGDGTRLSIL.

V gene TRBV10-1 combines with J gene TRBJ2-1; TRBD2 agrees at 11 bases. The J segment lost 2 bases and the V segment lost 2 bases, leaving 14 bases of the junction unmatched. CDR1 and CDR2 from the germline V gene are WNHNN and SYGVQD (reference sequence). The CDR3 contains 20 residues. CDR3 sequence: CASSEGPGLAAFPTYNEQFF. CDR3 nucleotide sequence: TGCGCCAGCAGTGAGGGACCGGGACTAGCGGCCTTCCCGACCTACAATGAGCAGTTCTTC.

V is TRBV11-2 and J is TRBJ1-2; 7 nucleotides align to TRBD1. Per germline, CDR1 SGHAT and CDR2 FQNNGV. Trimming took 5 bases from V and 8 from J; bases not matched to a gene: 20. The CDR3 extends over 17 amino acids. The CDR3 sequence: CASSQGGYSHTLWGYTF. CDR3 bases: TGTGCCAGCAGCCAGGGGGGTTACTCACACACTCTATGGGGCTACACCTTC.

This clone was found once. The J gene is TRBJ1-5, the V gene TRBV19; D is undetermined. The V end lost 3 bases, the J end lost 12 bases, and 15 bases lay between the germline ends. Germline V gene sequence: CDR1 LNHDA, CDR2 SQIVND (reference sequence). This CDR3 spans 13 amino acids. CDR3 sequence: CASSIGQAGVQHF. In nucleotides, the CDR3 is TGTGCCAGTAGTATCGGGCAGGCCGGGGTCCAGCATTTT.

This clone was found a few times. The J gene is TRBJ2-7, the V gene TRBV10-1, with 7 nucleotides matching TRBD1. Germline V gives CDR1 WNHNN, CDR2 SYGVQD (reference sequence). V shed 3 bases and J 5 bases; nucleotides not matched to a gene: 1. CDR3 size: 12 residues. The CDR3 spells CASSEQGNEQYF. The CDR3 nucleotides are TGCGCCAGCAGTGAACAGGGGAACGAGCAGTACTTC.

The rearrangement uses TRBV12-3 or TRBV12-4 and TRBJ1-2; D not certain. CDR3 size: 12 residues. V shed 5 bases and J shed 1 base, with 5 bases lying between them. CDR3 region: CASSTNNYGYTF. For the CDR3, the DNA is TGTGCCAGCAGTACAAATAACTATGGCTACACCTTC.

The chain carries TRBV5-6 and TRBJ2-5; D may be TRBD1 (6 bases). CDR3 size: 13 residues. Trimming cost V 5 bases and J 5 bases, with 13 bases left between them. Looked up from germline, CDR1 is SGHDT and CDR2 is YYEEEE. The CDR3 protein is CASSHRVSETQYF. In DNA form, the CDR3 reads TGTGCCAGCAGTCACAGGGTATCGGAGACCCAGTACTTC.

The chain joins TRBV2 to TRBJ2-3, with 10 bases that match TRBD1. V gave up 6 bases and J gave up 8 bases; unmatched junction bases: 2. Per the germline V gene, CDR1 is SNHLY and CDR2 is FYNNEI. This CDR3 is built from 12 residues. The CDR3 sequence: CASRTGGGTQYF. Written as DNA, the CDR3 is TGTGCCAGCAGGACAGGGGGCGGTACGCAGTATTTT. Using reference TRBV2 and TRBJ2-3 for the parts outside the CDR3, the full variable domain is EPEVTQTPSHQVTQMGQEVILRCVPISNHLYFYWYRQILGQKVEFLVSFYNNEISEKSEIFDDQFSVERPDGSNFTLKIRSTKLEDSAMYFCASRTGGGTQYFGPGTRLTVL.

The chain recombines TRBV6-2 or TRBV6-3 with TRBJ2-7, with a tentative D call TRBD2 (6 bases). V gave up 6 bases and J gave up 2 bases, with 17 bases separating them. The CDR3 spans 15 residues. Germline CDR1 and CDR2: MNHEY and SVGEGT. The CDR3, as DNA: TGTGCCAGCAGCCGGACCCGGGACTTAACCTACGAGCAGTACTTC. This sequence encodes CASSRTRDLTYEQYF.

The chain links TRBV2 to TRBJ2-7, with 9 bases that match TRBD2. This CDR3 has 14 amino acids. The germline V gene encodes CDR1 SNHLY and CDR2 FYNNEI. After removal of 4 bases from V and 5 bases from J, the junction contained 6 bases not matched to a gene. Here the CDR3 DNA reads TGTGCCAGCAGTGCCGGGACTAGCAGCCACGAGCAGTACTTC. It translates to CASSAGTSSHEQYF.

The V and J genes are TRBV18 and TRBJ1-6, with 7 bases lining up with TRBD1. The V and J ends lost 6 bases and 9 bases, in that order; junction bases with no gene match: 11. The CDR3 covers 15 residues. From germline, CDR1 is KGHSH and CDR2 LQKENI. In DNA, the CDR3 is TGTGCCAGCTCGCCTTCCGGGACAGACGGTTCACCCCTCCACTTT. Translated: CASSPSGTDGSPLHF.

The V and J genes are TRBV6-5 and TRBJ1-2; the D gene is possibly TRBD1 (6 bases). Germline V lookup: CDR1 MNHEY, CDR2 SVGAGI. This CDR3 contains 15 residues. Deletions cut 2 bases from V and 6 bases from J, with 16 bases between. The CDR3 loop reads CASSYMRTVEDGYTF. In DNA, the CDR3 is TGTGCCAGCAGTTACATGCGGACAGTGGAAGATGGCTACACCTTC.

CDR3 DNA sequence: TGTGCCAGCGTCCTGACAGGGAGCAATCAGCCCCAGCATTTT. Translated, it gives CASVLTGSNQPQHF. The chain is built from TRBV2 and TRBJ1-5, with TRBD1 matching over 7 bases. The J segment lost 1 base and the V segment lost 8 bases, leaving 5 bases of the junction unmatched. The CDR3 contains 14 residues. Germline CDR1 and CDR2: SNHLY and FYNNEI. The full variable domain, rest sourced from reference TRBV2 and TRBJ1-5, is EPEVTQTPSHQVTQMGQEVILRCVPISNHLYFYWYRQILGQKVEFLVSFYNNEISEKSEIFDDQFSVERPDGSNFTLKIRSTKLEDSAMYFCASVLTGSNQPQHFGDGTRLSIL.

V and J are TRBV7-9 and TRBJ2-5, with 10 bases that match TRBD2. CDR1 SEHNR and CDR2 FQNEAQ come from the germline V gene (reference sequence). The junction had 9 bases not matched to a gene; V was cut back by 1 base and J by 4 bases. The CDR3 is 17 amino acids. The CDR3 here is CASSLGSSSGSAETQYF. CDR3 nucleotide sequence: TGTGCCAGCAGCTTAGGATCGTCTAGCGGGAGTGCAGAGACCCAGTACTTC. Based on the CDR3 plus reference TRBV7-9 and TRBJ2-5, the full variable domain is DTGVSQNPRHKITKRGQNVTFRCDPISEHNRLYWYRQTLGQGPEFLTYFQNEAQLEKSRLLSDRFSAERPKGSFSTLEIQRTEQGDSAMYLCASSLGSSSGSAETQYFGPGTRLLVL.

The V call is TRBV7-2, the J call TRBJ1-1, with 7 positions matching TRBD1. Per the germline V gene, CDR1 is SGHTA and CDR2 is FQGNSA. V was pared by 4 bases and J by 1 base, with 9 bases of the junction left unmatched. This CDR3 spans 16 amino acids. CDR3 amino acids: CASSSLTGRANTEAFF. The DNA of the CDR3 is TGTGCCAGCAGCTCCCTGACAGGGAGAGCGAACACTGAAGCTTTCTTT.

The chain links TRBV11-1 to TRBJ2-1; tentatively, D is TRBD2 (5 bases). Germline CDR1 is SGHAT and CDR2 is FQDESV (reference sequence). Between the trimmed V and J ends, which lost 1 base and 6 bases, there was a span of 16 bases. CDR3 length: 16 amino acids. CDR3 residues: CASSLGFERSSNEQFF. CDR3 coding DNA: TGTGCCAGCAGCTTAGGGTTCGAGCGGTCTTCCAATGAGCAGTTCTTC.

The chain has TRBV6-6 and TRBJ2-3, with D perhaps TRBD2 (5 bases). This CDR3 comprises 13 residues. Trimming pared 10 bases from V and 4 bases from J, leaving 15 bases between. Germline V gene data show CDR1 as MNHNY and CDR2 as SVGAGI (reference sequence). The chain's CDR3 is CATRRDVSDTQYF. In DNA form, the CDR3 reads TGTGCCACTCGACGGGATGTCTCAGATACGCAGTATTTT.

The chain joins TRBV24-1 to TRBJ2-3, with 8 positions matching TRBD1. CDR3 length equals 17 residues. Germline V gene data show CDR1 as KGHDR and CDR2 as SFDVKD. J lost 4 bases, V lost 5 bases, and 13 bases had no gene match. The CDR3 is CATSVTTGERPADTQYF. For the CDR3, the DNA is TGTGCCACCAGTGTAACGACAGGGGAGAGGCCCGCAGATACGCAGTATTTT.

The chain employs TRBV4-1 and TRBJ2-3, with a possible D match to TRBD1 (6 bases). Germline V lookup: CDR1 MGHRA, CDR2 YSYEKL. The CDR3 contains 12 residues. V was trimmed by 4 bases and J by 8 bases, leaving 10 bases between them. Written as DNA, the CDR3 is TGCGCCAGCAGCCCGACAGGCAGTACGCAGTATTTT. Translating it yields CASSPTGSTQYF.

The chain links TRBV7-2 to TRBJ2-7, with 8 nucleotides matching TRBD1. There are 13 residues in the CDR3. Losses at the gene ends were 5 bases for V and 8 bases for J; bases not matched to a gene: 8. Germline V gene lookup returns CDR1 SGHTA and CDR2 FQGNSA. The CDR3: CASSLGTGPKQYF. CDR3 nucleotide sequence: TGTGCCAGCAGCCTCGGGACAGGTCCCAAGCAGTACTTC. Full variable domain (rest looked up from reference TRBV7-2 and TRBJ2-7): GAGVSQSPSNKVTEKGKDVELRCDPISGHTALYWYRQSLGQGLEFLIYFQGNSAPDKSGLPSDRFSAERTGGSVSTLTIQRTQQEDSAVYLCASSLGTGPKQYFGPGTRLTVT.

The rearrangement joins TRBV28 to TRBJ2-1; D perhaps matches TRBD2 (5 bases). This CDR3 comprises 13 residues. Deletions cut 6 bases from V and 12 bases from J, with 18 bases between. In germline, CDR1 is MDHEN, CDR2 SYDVKM. For the CDR3, the DNA is TGTGCCAGCAGCTATAGTTCTAGCCTAGGGCAGTTCTTC. This encodes CASSYSSSLGQFF.

This chain uses TRBV7-2 with TRBJ2-7; D perhaps matches TRBD2 (6 bases). The CDR3 runs to 15 residues. Germline CDR1 and CDR2: SGHTA and FQGNSA. Trimming stripped 5 bases from V and 4 bases from J, with 18 bases between. This chain's CDR3 is CASSPVVGGRYEQYF. Here the CDR3 DNA reads TGTGCCAGCAGCCCCGTAGTGGGGGGACGGTACGAGCAGTACTTC.

The chain carries TRBV11-2 and TRBJ2-1; TRBD2 matches 7 bases. The V gene's germline CDR1 is SGHAT and CDR2 FQNNGV. The CDR3 loop spans 16 amino acids. V lost 2 bases to trimming and J lost 1 base; unmatched junction nucleotides: 5. CDR3 DNA: TGTGCCAGCAGCTTATACGAGCGGGGATCCTACAATGAGCAGTTCTTC. As protein: CASSLYERGSYNEQFF.